Listed below are T cell receptor beta chains from one sample, sequenced in a study of T cell changes during pregnancy in multiple sclerosis. Measured with immunoSEQ multiplex PCR; TCRdb has only the in-frame clones, and not every one. The sample contains more than 55,000 clones, approximately 94% of which appear only once. The starting material was CD8+ T cells from peripheral blood mononuclear cells, obtained after pregnancy. All receptors derive from a female donor with multiple sclerosis, enrolled in a pregnancy study. CDR3s include the opening cysteine and the closing phenylalanine or tryptophan. Fields, in order: V gene, J gene, D gene, clone size, CDR3 protein, CDR3 DNA. D genes are given only for firm matches. A clone size is listed for some rows: how often the clone was seen (once, few, many), or a class if it is expanded.

>TRBV25-1|TRBJ2-1|-|-
CASSEPGSNEQFF
TGTGCCAGCAGTGAGCCGGGGTCGAATGAGCAGTTCTTC
>TRBV5-4|TRBJ2-7|TRBD1|-
CASSSEIRDSSYEQYF
TGTGCCAGCAGCTCCGAGATTAGGGACAGTTCCTACGAGCAGTACTTC
>TRBV2|TRBJ2-3|-|-
CASSDSGTDTQYF
TGTGCCAGCAGTGACTCGGGCACAGATACGCAGTATTTT
>TRBV11-2|TRBJ1-4|-|-
CASSLNGATNEKLFF
TGTGCCAGCAGCTTAAACGGTGCAACTAATGAAAAACTGTTTTTT
>TRBV9|TRBJ2-7|-|-
CASSVGTNYEQYF
TGTGCCAGCAGCGTCGGGACAAACTACGAGCAGTACTTC
>TRBV4-3|TRBJ1-2|-|-
CASSQDMAGEGYTF
TGCGCCAGCAGCCAAGATATGGCAGGGGAAGGCTACACCTTC
>TRBV5-6|TRBJ1-5|-|-
CASSSWGGGQPQHF
TGTGCCAGCAGCTCGTGGGGGGGCGGACAGCCCCAGCATTTT
>TRBV4-3|TRBJ2-7|-|medium-sized
CASSQDRSNYEQYF
TGCGCCAGCAGCCAAGACAGATCGAACTACGAGCAGTACTTC
>TRBV2|TRBJ1-1|-|-
CASITGLNTEAFF
TGTGCCAGCATTACAGGGTTGAACACTGAAGCTTTCTTT
>TRBV25-1|TRBJ1-1|-|-
CASSDSNTSPAFF
TGTGCCAGCAGTGATTCGAACACCTCCCCGGCTTTCTTT
>TRBV7-9|TRBJ2-5|TRBD1|-
CASSPPGQGVETQYF
TGTGCCAGCAGCCCCCCGGGACAGGGGGTTGAGACCCAGTACTTC